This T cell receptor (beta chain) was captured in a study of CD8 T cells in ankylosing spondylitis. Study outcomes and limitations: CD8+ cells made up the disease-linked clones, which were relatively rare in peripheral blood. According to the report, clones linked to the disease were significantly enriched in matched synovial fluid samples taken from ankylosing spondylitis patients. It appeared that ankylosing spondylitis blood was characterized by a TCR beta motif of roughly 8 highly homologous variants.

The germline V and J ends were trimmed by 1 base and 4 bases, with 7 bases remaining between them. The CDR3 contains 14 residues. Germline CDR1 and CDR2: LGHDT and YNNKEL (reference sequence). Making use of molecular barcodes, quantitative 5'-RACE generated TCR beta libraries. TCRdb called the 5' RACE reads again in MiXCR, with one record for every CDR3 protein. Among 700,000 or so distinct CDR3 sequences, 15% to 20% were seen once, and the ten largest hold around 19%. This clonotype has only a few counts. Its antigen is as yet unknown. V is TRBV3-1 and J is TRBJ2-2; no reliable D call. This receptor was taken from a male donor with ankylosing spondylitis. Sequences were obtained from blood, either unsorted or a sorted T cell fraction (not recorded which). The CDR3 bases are TGTGCCAGCAGCCAAGGAGATGTCACCGGGGAGCTGTTTTTT. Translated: CASSQGDVTGELFF.